This T cell receptor (beta chain) was documented in a study of cytomegalovirus exposure and HLA in healthy donors (dated by TCRdb to about 2017). General notes on the study: The approximately 710 repertoires of the first cohort and the roughly 120 validation repertoires were produced on the same platform, according to a later analysis. The aim of the study was to test whether cataloging public T cell receptors could identify signatures of past pathogen exposure. Along with the roughly 670-subject first cohort, a separate validation cohort of over 90 different subjects was used. To predict cytomegalovirus infection status, the study combined high-throughput TCR immunosequencing, statistical association of individual TCRs with disease status, and machine learning.

Donors formed part of the validation cohort, which comprised over a hundred subjects and was distinct from the first cohort of 690 or so subjects. Study-wide findings and limitations: In both the original and validation cohorts, the classifier was reported to diagnose cytomegalovirus status with high specificity and sensitivity. A total of 164 TCR beta chains were listed by the study as associated with cytomegalovirus. Across donors, most TCR sequences were observed very rarely, whereas some public TCRs were present in many individuals. It was suggested by the authors that the approach could potentially be generalized to other disease states and immunological phenotypes. In vitro tests confirmed that a few of the cytomegalovirus-associated TCR beta chains recognize cytomegalovirus antigens. All 110 or so repertoires were used to score co-occurrence in the validation cohort in a later analysis, because that analysis had no HLA typing for the cohort. Subsequent analysis determined that TCRs grouped into clusters in the first cohort also showed a tendency toward co-occurrence across the 90 to 150 validation repertoires, and about 94% of cluster scores exceeded 0.

To prepare the library, the immunoSEQ multiplex PCR assay was applied. As for how the authors treated the data: A statistical classification framework was built to diagnose cytomegalovirus status from the catalog of TCR beta chain sequences. The clones in this table, taken by TCRdb from immuneACCESS, are in-frame only. Not every clone is retained; where verified, under half of the shortfall comes from an unresolved V gene, and the cause of the rest is unknown. D and trimming come from the DNA, and the V and J calls and clone size come from that table. The sample yields a few hundred thousand clones; roughly 88% were counted once. The top ten clonotypes cover over 13% of the sample. Turning to this clone: Its target antigen remains unknown. No quality values exist for individual bases; no much larger clone is one base distant.

Reading from cysteine to phenylalanine, the CDR3 counts 18 amino acids. The kept DNA is CDR3 alone, 54 bases in frame from the first base. V and J are truncated by 1 base and 0 bases respectively, leaving an intervening sequence of 17 bases. Taken from the germline V gene, the CDR1 and CDR2 loops are SGHDN and FVKESK. This clonotype originated in a woman in her twenties or thirties in good health and CMV-seropositive. Material for sequencing was PBMCs. The chain was built from TRBV14 and TRBJ2-3; the D gene identity is not certain. The CDR3 corresponds to CASSQGIHLDMSTDTQYF. The DNA sequence follows: TGTGCCAGCAGCCAAGGGATTCATTTGGATATGAGCACAGATACGCAGTATTTT.